This T cell receptor (beta chain) was obtained from a study of blood T cell repertoires in COVID-19. Whole-study context: There were acute and convalescent COVID-19 samples, and they came from the United States, Italy and Spain. Sources were T cells, B-cell-depleted T cells, or PBMCs; the material itself was cDNA or gDNA.

Trimming at V came to 5 bases and at J to 6 bases, leaving 11 bases not matched to a gene. CDR3 length: 16 amino acids. Germline loops: CDR1 SEHNR, CDR2 FQNEAQ (reference sequence). Original handling: Amplified reference gene primers provided the basis for estimating nucleated cell counts. The data were produced by immunoSEQ multiplex PCR, yet TCRdb's version contains in-frame clones alone and is incomplete. V and J calls and clone size follow that table, whereas D and trimming were derived from the DNA. The table records about 52,000 clones, less than 95% of them present only once. This clone came up once.

The genes are TRBV7-9 and TRBJ1-5, with 9 bases that match TRBD1. The sequencing sample was made of peripheral blood. This TCR came from a human donor in a cohort sampled during active COVID-19. CDR3 nucleotides: TGTGCCAGCAGCCCCGGGACAGGGAAACGCGGTCAGCCCCAGCATTTT. It encodes CASSPGTGKRGQPQHF.